This is a list of T cell receptor beta chains from one sample in a study of T cell responses to AZD1222 COVID-19 vaccine. Libraries were prepared by immunoSEQ multiplex PCR; TCRdb keeps only in-frame clonotypes and omits some of them. The table records more than 110,000 clones, 85% to 90% of them present only once. This specimen was peripheral blood, taken on day 0 of AZD1222 vaccination. All receptors come from an adult in good health. Both conserved end residues are part of each CDR3.

V: TRBV11-3; J: TRBJ1-1; CDR3: CASSAGFRTEAFF
V: TRBV9; J: TRBJ1-2; CDR3: CASSASGNGYTF
V: TRBV29-1; J: TRBJ1-2; CDR3: CSVERGITGTGGYGYTF
V: TRBV3-1/TRBV3-2; J: TRBJ1-1; CDR3: CASSQAGDTEAFF
V: TRBV9; J: TRBJ2-7; CDR3: CASSVAGRGEQYF
V: TRBV19; J: TRBJ2-1; CDR3: CASSMGGGQSSEQFF
V: TRBV15; J: TRBJ2-7; CDR3: CATSRDGTAISYEQYF
V: TRBV29-1; J: TRBJ2-1; CDR3: CSVDYNSPGRNEQFF
V: TRBV7-2; J: TRBJ1-3; CDR3: CASSLSGPGPAGNTIYF
V: TRBV21-1; J: TRBJ1-2; CDR3: CASSKARWALNGYTF
V: TRBV28; J: TRBJ2-7; CDR3: CASSRKYEQYF
V: TRBV19; J: TRBJ2-1; CDR3: CASSAPRRFNEQFF
V: TRBV10-3; J: TRBJ1-5; CDR3: CAISQGPQVDQPQHF
V: TRBV7-3; J: TRBJ2-2; CDR3: CASSRTSGNTGELFF
V: TRBV28; J: TRBJ2-7; CDR3: CASSLPFYEQYF
V: TRBV20-1; J: TRBJ2-1; CDR3: CSARGSNEQFF
V: TRBV11-2; J: TRBJ1-4; CDR3: CASSAGSLGNEKLFF
V: TRBV5-6; J: TRBJ2-7; CDR3: CASSVYRSGDEQYF
V: TRBV11-3; J: TRBJ1-1; CDR3: CASSLDGQNTEAFF
V: TRBV29-1; J: TRBJ1-1; CDR3: CSVRVGGNTEAFF
V: TRBV28; J: TRBJ2-2; CDR3: CASSDGDRANTGELFF
V: TRBV27; J: TRBJ2-7; CDR3: CASSSWARDRGEYEQYF
V: TRBV27; J: TRBJ2-2; CDR3: CASSLIAGVNTGELFF
V: TRBV3-1/TRBV3-2; J: TRBJ1-2; CDR3: CASSQFGGYTF
V: TRBV6-2/TRBV6-3; J: TRBJ1-2; CDR3: CASSQGNYGYTF
V: TRBV3-1/TRBV3-2; J: TRBJ2-1; CDR3: CASSQESFPNEQFF
V: TRBV27; J: TRBJ2-3; CDR3: CASTPGGLAFEPDTQYF
V: TRBV5-1; J: TRBJ2-1; CDR3: CASSSLAGTEGYNEQFF
V: TRBV7-2; J: TRBJ2-7; CDR3: CASSPAKTATFYEQYF
V: TRBV18; J: TRBJ2-1; CDR3: CASSPRGTSGRLQFF
V: TRBV11-2; J: TRBJ1-1; CDR3: CASSLGPGGTEAFF
V: TRBV4-1; J: TRBJ1-3; CDR3: CASSQEWQQDTIYF
V: TRBV4-1; J: TRBJ1-4; CDR3: CASSQGSRGEKLFF
V: TRBV6-1; J: TRBJ1-6; CDR3: CASSDGEGTHSPLHF
V: TRBV3-1/TRBV3-2; J: TRBJ1-5; CDR3: CASSQSDSGQPQHF
V: TRBV25-1; J: TRBJ2-5; CDR3: CASSDGTSRKETQYF
V: TRBV10-3; J: TRBJ1-2; CDR3: CAISAATGRGPYTF
V: TRBV7-9; J: TRBJ2-7; CDR3: CASSLERGGYEQYF
V: TRBV5-1; J: TRBJ2-4; CDR3: CASSEGLAGVGNIQYF
V: TRBV28; J: TRBJ2-7; CDR3: CASNYTPGGSLDYEQYF
V: TRBV19; J: TRBJ2-7; CDR3: CASSIVGQYYEQYF
V: TRBV4-3; J: TRBJ2-1; CDR3: CASSPEGSSGGEQFF
V: TRBV7-6; J: TRBJ1-1; CDR3: CASSYLGTGEPRTEAFF
V: TRBV10-3; J: TRBJ1-3; CDR3: CAISESGTGNTIYF
V: TRBV4-1; J: TRBJ1-1; CDR3: CASTQVSGPNTEAFF
V: TRBV28; J: TRBJ2-7; CDR3: CASSGGGGPSYEQYF
V: TRBV2; J: TRBJ2-7; CDR3: CASSGTDSSYEQYF
V: TRBV13; J: TRBJ2-1; CDR3: CASSLVVAPREQFF
V: TRBV30; J: TRBJ1-2; CDR3: CAWSEVRDYGYTF
V: TRBV4-3; J: TRBJ2-7; CDR3: CASSQEGRAGDLDEQYF